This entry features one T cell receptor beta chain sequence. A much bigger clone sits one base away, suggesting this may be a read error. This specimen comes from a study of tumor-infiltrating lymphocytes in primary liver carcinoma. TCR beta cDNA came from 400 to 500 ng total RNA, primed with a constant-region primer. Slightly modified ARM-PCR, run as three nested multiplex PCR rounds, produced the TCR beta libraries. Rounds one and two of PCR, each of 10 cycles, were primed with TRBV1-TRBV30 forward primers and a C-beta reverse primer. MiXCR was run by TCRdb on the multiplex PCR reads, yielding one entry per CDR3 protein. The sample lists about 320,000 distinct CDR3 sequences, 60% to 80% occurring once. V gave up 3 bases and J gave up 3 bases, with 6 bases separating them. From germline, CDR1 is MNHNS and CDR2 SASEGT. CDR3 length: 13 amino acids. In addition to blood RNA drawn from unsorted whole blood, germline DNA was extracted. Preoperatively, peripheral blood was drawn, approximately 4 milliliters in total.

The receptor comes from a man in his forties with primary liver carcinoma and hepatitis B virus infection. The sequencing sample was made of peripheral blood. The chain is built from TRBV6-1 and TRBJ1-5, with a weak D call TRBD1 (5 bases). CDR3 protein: CASSETVNQPQHF. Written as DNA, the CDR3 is TGTGCCAGCAGTGAGACAGTCAATCAGCCCCAGCATTTT.